The 10 T cell receptor beta chains below come from one sample, sequenced in a study of OX40 agonist ivuxolimab in advanced cancers. Some clones are missing from TCRdb's copy, which holds only in-frame ones; the method was immunoSEQ multiplex PCR. The sample has about 68,000 clones, around 90% seen once. Specimen: CD4+ or CD8+ T cells sorted from blood, collected in a trial of the OX40 agonist ivuxolimab. The receptor source for this set is an adult with an advanced solid tumor such as melanoma, head and neck, liver or kidney cancer.

The V gene is TRBV7-3, the J gene TRBJ1-1; D uncertain. The V and J ends lost 0 bases and 4 bases respectively, with 12 bases between them. The germline gives CDR1 SGHTA, CDR2 FQGTGA. The CDR3 contains 15 residues. The CDR3 loop reads CASSLTGDKGTEAFF. Written as DNA, the CDR3 is TGTGCCAGCAGCTTAACTGGGGATAAGGGCACTGAAGCTTTCTTT.

The chain employs TRBV5-1 and TRBJ2-4; D is undetermined. The V gene's germline CDR1 is SGHRS and CDR2 YFSETQ. Trimming shortened V by 1 base and J by 6 bases, and 20 bases separated the two germline ends. The CDR3 loop spans 17 amino acids. This CDR3 reads CASSLRENLAPINIQYF. The DNA of the CDR3 is TGCGCCAGCAGCTTGCGAGAAAACTTAGCCCCTATAAACATTCAGTACTTC.

This chain links TRBV25-1 with TRBJ1-1; possible D gene TRBD1, 6 bases. The CDR3 is 16 residues long. The germline CDR1 and CDR2 sequences are MGHDK and SYGVNS. The V gene lost 2 bases and the J gene lost 5 bases, with 18 bases spanning the gap. As DNA, the CDR3 is TGTGCCAGCAGTGAAGGTGGGGGGGCGCGACGGACTGAAGCTTTCTTT. This encodes CASSEGGGARRTEAFF.

The J gene is TRBJ1-1, the V gene TRBV5-6; TRBD1 might be the D (5 bases). Germline V CDR1 and CDR2: SGHDT, YYEEEE. V lost 1 base, J lost 12 bases, and 16 bases lay in between. The CDR3 totals 13 residues. CDR3 amino acids: CASSLRWRGGTFF. CDR3 bases: TGTGCCAGCAGCTTGAGATGGAGGGGCGGAACTTTCTTT. Using reference TRBV5-6 and TRBJ1-1 for the parts outside the CDR3, the full variable domain is DAGVTQSPTHLIKTRGQQVTLRCSPKSGHDTVSWYQQALGQGPQFIFQYYEEEERQRGNFPDRFSGHQFPNYSSELNVNALLLGDSALYLCASSLRWRGGTFFGQGTRLTVV.

V usage is TRBV5-6 and J usage is TRBJ2-5; possibly TRBD2 for D (7 bases). The CDR3 loop spans 18 amino acids. V lost 3 bases, J lost 11 bases, and 32 bases lay in between. Germline lookup yields CDR1 SGHDT and CDR2 YYEEEE. This CDR3 reads CASSSRTAQAAGYGGQYF. In DNA, the CDR3 is TGTGCCAGCAGCTCTAGGACAGCTCAGGCGGCGGGGTACGGGGGGCAGTACTTC.

This sequence joins TRBV15 and TRBJ2-1, with D maybe TRBD1 (6 bases). The V end was cut by 4 bases, the J end by 7 bases, with 14 bases between. The CDR3 covers 14 residues. The V gene's germline CDR1 is LNHNV and CDR2 YYDKDF (reference sequence). DNA of the CDR3: TGTGCCACCAGCATACCGGGACAACAAAATGAGCAGTTCTTC. This translates into CATSIPGQQNEQFF.

The chain uses TRBV5-5 and TRBJ2-2; no clear D gene. The CDR3 is made up of 13 amino acids. Germline V gives CDR1 SGHKS, CDR2 YYEKEE (reference sequence). Between the trimmed V and J ends, which lost 4 bases and 4 bases, there was a span of 8 bases. This CDR3 reads CASSLLSTGELFF. The DNA for the CDR3 is TGTGCCAGCAGCCTTCTGAGCACCGGGGAGCTGTTTTTT.

The chain recombines TRBV9 with TRBJ2-5; D not certain. The germline V gene has CDR1 SGDLS and CDR2 YYNGEE. Deletions cut 4 bases from V and 1 base from J, with 20 bases between. The CDR3 sequence is 17 residues long. The CDR3 is CASSHESYSAFQETQYF. The CDR3 nucleotides are TGTGCCAGCAGCCACGAGTCCTACAGCGCCTTCCAAGAGACCCAGTACTTC.

This clone was counted a single time. The V gene is TRBV29-1, the J gene TRBJ1-2; 7 bases map to TRBD1. The CDR3 is 15 residues long. J lost 3 bases, V lost 3 bases, and 10 bases had no gene match. Per the germline V gene, CDR1 is SQVTM and CDR2 is ANQGSEA. CDR3 amino acids: CSVEEASGTDYGYTF. The DNA of the CDR3 is TGCAGCGTTGAGGAGGCTTCCGGGACAGACTATGGCTACACCTTC.

J is TRBJ1-2 and V is TRBV6-4, with a weak D call TRBD1 (5 bases). The V gene's germline CDR1 is MRHNA and CDR2 SNTAGT. Trimming took off 4 bases at V and 3 bases at J, with 15 bases between the two ends. The CDR3 length is 15 residues. The CDR3 DNA reads as TGTGCCAGCAGTGCAGGCCGGGACTCCTACTATGGCTACACCTTC. Its translation: CASSAGRDSYYGYTF.